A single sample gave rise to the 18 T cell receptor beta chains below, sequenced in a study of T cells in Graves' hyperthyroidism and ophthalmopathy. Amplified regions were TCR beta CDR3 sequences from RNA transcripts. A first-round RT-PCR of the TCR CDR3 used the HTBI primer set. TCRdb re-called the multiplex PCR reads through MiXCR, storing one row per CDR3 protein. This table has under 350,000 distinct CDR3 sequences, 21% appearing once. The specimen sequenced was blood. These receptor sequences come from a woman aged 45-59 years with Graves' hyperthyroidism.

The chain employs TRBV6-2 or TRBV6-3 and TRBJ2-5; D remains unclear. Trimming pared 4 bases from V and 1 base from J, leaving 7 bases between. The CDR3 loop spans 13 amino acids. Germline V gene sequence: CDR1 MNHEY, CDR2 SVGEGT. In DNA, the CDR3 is TGTGCCAGCAGTTTCACCGGCCAAGAGACCCAGTACTTC. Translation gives CASSFTGQETQYF.

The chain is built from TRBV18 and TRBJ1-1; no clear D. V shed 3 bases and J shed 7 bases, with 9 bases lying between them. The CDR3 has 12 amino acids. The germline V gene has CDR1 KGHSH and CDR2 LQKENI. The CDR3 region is CASSPTEGEAFF. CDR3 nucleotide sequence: TGTGCCAGCTCACCTACTGAAGGTGAAGCTTTCTTT.

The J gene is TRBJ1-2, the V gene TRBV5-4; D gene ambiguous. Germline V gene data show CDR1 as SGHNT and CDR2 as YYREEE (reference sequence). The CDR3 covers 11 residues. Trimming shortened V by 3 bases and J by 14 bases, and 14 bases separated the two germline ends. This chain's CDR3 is CASSSYSDRTF. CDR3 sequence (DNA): TGTGCCAGCAGCTCTTACTCAGATCGGACCTTC.

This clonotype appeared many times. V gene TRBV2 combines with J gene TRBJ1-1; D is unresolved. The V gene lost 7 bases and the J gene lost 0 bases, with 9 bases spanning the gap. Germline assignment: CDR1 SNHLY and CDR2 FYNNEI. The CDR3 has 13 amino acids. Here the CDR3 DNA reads TGTGCCAGCAACAGCCGCATGAACACTGAAGCTTTCTTT. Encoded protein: CASNSRMNTEAFF.

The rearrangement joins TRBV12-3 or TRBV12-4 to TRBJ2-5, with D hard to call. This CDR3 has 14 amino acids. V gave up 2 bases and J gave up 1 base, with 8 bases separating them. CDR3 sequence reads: CASSLTDIQETQYF. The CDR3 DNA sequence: TGTGCCAGCAGTTTAACAGATATCCAAGAGACCCAGTACTTC.

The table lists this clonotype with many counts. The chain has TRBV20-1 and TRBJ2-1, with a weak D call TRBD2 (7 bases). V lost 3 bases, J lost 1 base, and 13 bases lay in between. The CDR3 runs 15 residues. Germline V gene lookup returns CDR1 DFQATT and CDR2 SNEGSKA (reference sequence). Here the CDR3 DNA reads TGCAGTGCTAGTCGCGGGGGCACTTCCTACAATGAGCAGTTCTTC. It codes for CSASRGGTSYNEQFF.

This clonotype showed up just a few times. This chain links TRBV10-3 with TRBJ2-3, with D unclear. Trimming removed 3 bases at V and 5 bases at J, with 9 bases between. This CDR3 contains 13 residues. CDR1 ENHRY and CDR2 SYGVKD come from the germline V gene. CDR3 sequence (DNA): TGTGCCATCAGTGACCCTCTGAGAGATACGCAGTATTTT. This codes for CAISDPLRDTQYF.

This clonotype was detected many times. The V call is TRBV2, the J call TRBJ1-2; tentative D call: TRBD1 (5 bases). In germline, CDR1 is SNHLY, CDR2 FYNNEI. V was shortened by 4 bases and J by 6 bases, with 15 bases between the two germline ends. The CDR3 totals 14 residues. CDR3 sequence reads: CASSVTRGRDGYTF. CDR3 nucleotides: TGTGCCAGCAGTGTTACTCGGGGGAGGGATGGCTACACCTTC.

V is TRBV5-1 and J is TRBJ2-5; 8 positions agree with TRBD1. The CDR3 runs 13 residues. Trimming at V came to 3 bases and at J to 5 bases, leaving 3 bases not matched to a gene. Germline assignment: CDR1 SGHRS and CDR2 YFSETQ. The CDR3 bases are TGCGCCAGCAGCTCCAGACAGGGGGAGACCCAGTACTTC. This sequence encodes CASSSRQGETQYF.

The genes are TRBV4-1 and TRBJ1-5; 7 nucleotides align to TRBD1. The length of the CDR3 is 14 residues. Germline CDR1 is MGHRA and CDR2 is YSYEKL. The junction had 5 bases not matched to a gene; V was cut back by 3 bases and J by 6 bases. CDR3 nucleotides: TGCGCCAGCAGCCAGCCGGGACAGATTCAGCCCCAGCATTTT. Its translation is CASSQPGQIQPQHF.

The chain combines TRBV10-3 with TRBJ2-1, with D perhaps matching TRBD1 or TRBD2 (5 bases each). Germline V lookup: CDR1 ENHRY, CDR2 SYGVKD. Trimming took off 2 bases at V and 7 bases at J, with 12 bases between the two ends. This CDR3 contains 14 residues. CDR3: CAISENKRGNEQFF. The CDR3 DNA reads TGTGCCATCAGTGAGAACAAGAGGGGTAATGAGCAGTTCTTC.

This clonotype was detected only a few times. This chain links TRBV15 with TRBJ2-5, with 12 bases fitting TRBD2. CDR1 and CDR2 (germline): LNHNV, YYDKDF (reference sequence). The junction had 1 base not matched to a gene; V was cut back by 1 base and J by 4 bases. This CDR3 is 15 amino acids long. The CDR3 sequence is CATSRGLAGVETQYF. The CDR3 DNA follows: TGTGCCACCAGCAGAGGACTAGCGGGAGTAGAGACCCAGTACTTC.

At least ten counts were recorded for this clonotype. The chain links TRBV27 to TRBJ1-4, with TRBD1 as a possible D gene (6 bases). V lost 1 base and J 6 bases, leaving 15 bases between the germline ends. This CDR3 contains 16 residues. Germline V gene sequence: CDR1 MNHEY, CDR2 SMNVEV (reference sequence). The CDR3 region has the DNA TGTGCCAGCAGTTTATTCACCCGGGGGCATGATGAAAAACTGTTTTTT. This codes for CASSLFTRGHDEKLFF.

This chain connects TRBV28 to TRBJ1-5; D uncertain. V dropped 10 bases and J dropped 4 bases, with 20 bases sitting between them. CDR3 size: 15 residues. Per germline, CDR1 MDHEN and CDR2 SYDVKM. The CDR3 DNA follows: TGTGCCACCACACTAGGCAGGCGTATTAATCAGCCCCAGCATTTT. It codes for CATTLGRRINQPQHF.

CDR3 residues: CASSPHPAGGRETQYF. Written as DNA, the CDR3 is TGTGCCAGCAGCCCCCACCCCGCAGGGGGCCGGGAGACCCAGTACTTC. The gene calls are TRBV7-2 and TRBJ2-5; TRBD1 agrees at 8 bases. J lost 5 bases, V lost 5 bases, and 13 bases had no gene match. From germline, CDR1 is SGHTA and CDR2 FQGNSA. The CDR3 totals 16 residues.

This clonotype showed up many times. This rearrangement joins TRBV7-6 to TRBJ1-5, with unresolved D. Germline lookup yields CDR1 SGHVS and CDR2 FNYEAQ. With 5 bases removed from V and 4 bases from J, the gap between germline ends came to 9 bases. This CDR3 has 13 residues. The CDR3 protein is CASSATENQPQHF. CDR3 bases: TGTGCCAGCAGCGCAACAGAGAATCAGCCCCAGCATTTT.

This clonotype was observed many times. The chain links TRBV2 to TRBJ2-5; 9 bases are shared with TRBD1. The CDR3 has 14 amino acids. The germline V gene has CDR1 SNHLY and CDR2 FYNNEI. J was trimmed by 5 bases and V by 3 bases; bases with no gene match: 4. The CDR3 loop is CASSERDRAETQYF. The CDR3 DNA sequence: TGTGCCAGCAGTGAGAGGGACAGGGCGGAGACCCAGTACTTC.

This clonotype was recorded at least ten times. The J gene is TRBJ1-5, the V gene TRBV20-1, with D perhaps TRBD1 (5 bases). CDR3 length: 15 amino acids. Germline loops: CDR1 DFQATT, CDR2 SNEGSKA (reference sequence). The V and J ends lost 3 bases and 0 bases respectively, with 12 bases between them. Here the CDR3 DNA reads TGCAGTGCTAGGGCCGGGACGGTTAGCAATCAGCCCCAGCATTTT. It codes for CSARAGTVSNQPQHF.